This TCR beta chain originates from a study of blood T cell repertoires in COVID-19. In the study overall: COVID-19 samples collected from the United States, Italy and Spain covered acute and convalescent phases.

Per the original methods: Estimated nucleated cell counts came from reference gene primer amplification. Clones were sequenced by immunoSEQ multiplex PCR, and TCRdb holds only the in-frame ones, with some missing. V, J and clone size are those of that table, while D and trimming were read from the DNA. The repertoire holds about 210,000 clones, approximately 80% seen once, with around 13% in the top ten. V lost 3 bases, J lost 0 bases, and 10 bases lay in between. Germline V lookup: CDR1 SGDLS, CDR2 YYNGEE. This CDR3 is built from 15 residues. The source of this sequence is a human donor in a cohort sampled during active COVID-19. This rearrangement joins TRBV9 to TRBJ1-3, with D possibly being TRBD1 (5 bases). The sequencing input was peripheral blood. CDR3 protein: CASSASTASGNTIYF. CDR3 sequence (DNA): TGTGCCAGCAGCGCCTCGACAGCCTCTGGAAACACCATATATTTT.